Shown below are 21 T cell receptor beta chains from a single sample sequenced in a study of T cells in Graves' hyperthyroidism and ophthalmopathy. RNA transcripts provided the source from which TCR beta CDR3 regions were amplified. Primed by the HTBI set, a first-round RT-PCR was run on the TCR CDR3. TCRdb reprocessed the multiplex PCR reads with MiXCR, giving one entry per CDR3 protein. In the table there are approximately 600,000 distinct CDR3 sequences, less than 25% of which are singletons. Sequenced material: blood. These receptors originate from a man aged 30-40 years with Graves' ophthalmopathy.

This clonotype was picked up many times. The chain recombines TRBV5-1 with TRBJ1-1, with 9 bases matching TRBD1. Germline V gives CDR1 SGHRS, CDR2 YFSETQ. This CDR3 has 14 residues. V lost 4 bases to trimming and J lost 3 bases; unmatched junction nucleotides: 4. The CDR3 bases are TGCGCCAGCAGCACCCGACAGGGGGACACTGAAGCTTTCTTT. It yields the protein CASSTRQGDTEAFF.

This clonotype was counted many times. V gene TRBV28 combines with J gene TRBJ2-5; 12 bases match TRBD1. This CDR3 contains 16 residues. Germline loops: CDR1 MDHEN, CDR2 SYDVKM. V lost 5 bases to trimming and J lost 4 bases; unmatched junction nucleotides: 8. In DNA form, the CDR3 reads TGTGCCAGCAGTCTAAAGGGACAGGGGGCCGGAGAGACCCAGTACTTC. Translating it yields CASSLKGQGAGETQYF.

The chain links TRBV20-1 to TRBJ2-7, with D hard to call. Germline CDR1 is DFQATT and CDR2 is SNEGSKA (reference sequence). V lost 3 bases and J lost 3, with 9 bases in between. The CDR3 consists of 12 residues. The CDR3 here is CSARVILYEQYF. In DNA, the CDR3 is TGCAGTGCTAGGGTCATCCTCTACGAGCAGTACTTC.

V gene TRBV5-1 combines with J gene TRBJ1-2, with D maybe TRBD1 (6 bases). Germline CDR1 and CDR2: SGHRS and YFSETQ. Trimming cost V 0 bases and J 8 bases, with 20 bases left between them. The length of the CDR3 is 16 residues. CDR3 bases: TGCGCCAGCAGCTTGGCGAGGGGACGGGGGCAGGGCGGCTACACCTTC. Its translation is CASSLARGRGQGGYTF.

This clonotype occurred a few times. In DNA, the CDR3 is TGTGCCAGCAGTGAGAACCCCCCGCGGGAGTGGTCAGATACGCAGTATTTT. Residues: CASSENPPREWSDTQYF. The chain carries TRBV25-1 and TRBJ2-3, with 7 bases that match TRBD2. With V trimmed by 3 bases and J by 4 bases, 13 bases remained unmatched. Germline-derived CDR1 and CDR2 are MGHDK and SYGVNS. The CDR3 length is 17 residues. Based on the CDR3 plus reference TRBV25-1 and TRBJ2-3, the full variable domain is EADIYQTPRYLVIGTGKKITLECSQTMGHDKMYWYQQDPGMELHLIHYSYGVNSTEKGDLSSESTVSRIRTEHFPLTLESARPSHTSQYLCASSENPPREWSDTQYFGPGTRLTVL.

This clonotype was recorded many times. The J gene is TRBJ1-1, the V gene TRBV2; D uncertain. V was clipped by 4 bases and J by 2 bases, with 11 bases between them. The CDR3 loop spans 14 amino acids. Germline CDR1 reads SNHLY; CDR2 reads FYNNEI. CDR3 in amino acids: CASSVEAANTEAFF. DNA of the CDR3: TGTGCCAGCAGTGTTGAAGCCGCAAACACTGAAGCTTTCTTT.

The CDR3 bases are TGTGCCAGCAGTTACCCACTAGCCCTCCAAGAGACCCAGTACTTC. Translated: CASSYPLALQETQYF. The chain recombines TRBV6-2 or TRBV6-3 with TRBJ2-5; tentatively, D is TRBD2 (6 bases). The CDR3 loop spans 15 amino acids. The germline V gene encodes CDR1 MNHEY and CDR2 SVGEGT. Trimming stripped 2 bases from V and 1 base from J, with 11 bases between.

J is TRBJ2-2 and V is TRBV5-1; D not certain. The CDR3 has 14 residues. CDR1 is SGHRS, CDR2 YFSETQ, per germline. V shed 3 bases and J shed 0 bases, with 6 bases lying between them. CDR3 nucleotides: TGCGCCAGCAGCTGGCAGGCGAACACCGGGGAGCTGTTTTTT. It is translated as CASSWQANTGELFF.

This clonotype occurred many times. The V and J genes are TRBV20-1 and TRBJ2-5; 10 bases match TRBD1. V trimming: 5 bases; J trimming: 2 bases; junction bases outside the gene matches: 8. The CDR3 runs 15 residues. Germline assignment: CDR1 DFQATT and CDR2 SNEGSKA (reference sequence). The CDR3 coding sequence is TGCAGTGCTGGGGGGGACAGGGGACTACAAGAGACCCAGTACTTC. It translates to CSAGGDRGLQETQYF.

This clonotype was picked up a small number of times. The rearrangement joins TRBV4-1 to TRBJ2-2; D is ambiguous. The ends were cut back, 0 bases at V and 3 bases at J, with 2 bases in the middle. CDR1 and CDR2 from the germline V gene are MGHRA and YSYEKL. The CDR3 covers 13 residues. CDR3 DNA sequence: TGCGCCAGCAGCCAAGAGGACACCGGGGAGCTGTTTTTT. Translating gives CASSQEDTGELFF.

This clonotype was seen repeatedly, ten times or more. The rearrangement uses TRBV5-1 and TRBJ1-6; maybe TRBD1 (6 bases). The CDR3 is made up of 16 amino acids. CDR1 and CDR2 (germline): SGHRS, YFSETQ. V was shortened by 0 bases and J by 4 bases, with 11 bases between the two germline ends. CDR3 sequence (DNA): TGCGCCAGCAGCTTGGCCGGGGGACAATATAATTCACCCCTCCACTTT. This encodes CASSLAGGQYNSPLHF.

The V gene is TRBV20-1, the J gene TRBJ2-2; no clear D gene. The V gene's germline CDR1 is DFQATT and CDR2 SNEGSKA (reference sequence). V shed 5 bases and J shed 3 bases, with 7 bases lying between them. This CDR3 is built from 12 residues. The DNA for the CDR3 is TGCAGTGCTCCTGACTACACCGGGGAGCTGTTTTTT. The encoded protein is CSAPDYTGELFF.

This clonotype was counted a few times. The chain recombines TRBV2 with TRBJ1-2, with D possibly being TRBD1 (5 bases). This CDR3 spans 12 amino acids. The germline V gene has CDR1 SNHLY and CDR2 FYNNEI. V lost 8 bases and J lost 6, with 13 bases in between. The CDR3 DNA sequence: TGTGCCAGCCCTCAGGGCGCGGATGGCTACACCTTC. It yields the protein CASPQGADGYTF.

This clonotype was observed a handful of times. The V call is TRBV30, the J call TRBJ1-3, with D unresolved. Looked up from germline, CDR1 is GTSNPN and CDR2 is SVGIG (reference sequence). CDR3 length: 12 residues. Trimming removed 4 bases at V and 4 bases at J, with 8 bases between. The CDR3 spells CAWKAGGNTIYF. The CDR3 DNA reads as TGTGCCTGGAAGGCAGGCGGAAACACCATATATTTT.

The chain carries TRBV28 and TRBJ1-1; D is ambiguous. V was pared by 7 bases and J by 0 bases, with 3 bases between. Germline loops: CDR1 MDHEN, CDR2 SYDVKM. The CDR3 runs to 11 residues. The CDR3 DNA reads TGTGCCAGCAATTTGAACACTGAAGCTTTCTTT. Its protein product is CASNLNTEAFF. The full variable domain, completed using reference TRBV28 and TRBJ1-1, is DVKVTQSSRYLVKRTGEKVFLECVQDMDHENMFWYRQDPGLGLRLIYFSYDVKMKEKGDIPEGYSVSREKKERFSLILESASTNQTSMYLCASNLNTEAFFGQGTRLTVV.

CDR3 residues: CASSAGKLAREQYF. As DNA, the CDR3 is TGTGCCAGCTCCGCCGGGAAGTTGGCACGGGAGCAGTACTTC. The rearrangement uses TRBV18 and TRBJ2-7, with TRBD2 as a possible D gene (5 bases). V lost 6 bases and J lost 7, with 19 bases in between. The V gene's germline CDR1 is KGHSH and CDR2 LQKENI. There are 14 residues in the CDR3.

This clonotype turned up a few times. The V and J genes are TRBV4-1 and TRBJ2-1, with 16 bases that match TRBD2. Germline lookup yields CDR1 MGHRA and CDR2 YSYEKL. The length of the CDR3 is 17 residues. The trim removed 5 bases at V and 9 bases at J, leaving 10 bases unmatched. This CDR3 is CASSLLFGTSGRAEQFF. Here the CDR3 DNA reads TGCGCCAGCAGCTTACTGTTCGGGACTAGCGGGAGGGCTGAGCAGTTCTTC.

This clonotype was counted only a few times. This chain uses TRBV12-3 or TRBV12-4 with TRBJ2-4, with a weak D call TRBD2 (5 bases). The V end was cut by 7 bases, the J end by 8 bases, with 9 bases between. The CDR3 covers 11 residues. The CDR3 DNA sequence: TGTGCCAGCACCACCGGGGACATTCAGTACTTC. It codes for CASTTGDIQYF.

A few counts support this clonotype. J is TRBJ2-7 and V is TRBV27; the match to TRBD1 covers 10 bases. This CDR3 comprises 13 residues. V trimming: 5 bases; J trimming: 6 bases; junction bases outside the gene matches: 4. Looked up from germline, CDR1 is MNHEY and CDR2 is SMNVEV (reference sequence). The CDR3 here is CASSDGTGVEQYF. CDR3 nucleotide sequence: TGTGCCAGCAGTGACGGGACAGGGGTCGAGCAGTACTTC.

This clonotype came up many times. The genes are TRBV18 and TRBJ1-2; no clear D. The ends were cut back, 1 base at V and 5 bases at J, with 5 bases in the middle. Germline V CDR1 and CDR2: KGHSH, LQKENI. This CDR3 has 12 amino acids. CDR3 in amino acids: CASSPQGYGYTF. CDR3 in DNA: TGTGCCAGCTCACCACAGGGTTATGGCTACACCTTC.

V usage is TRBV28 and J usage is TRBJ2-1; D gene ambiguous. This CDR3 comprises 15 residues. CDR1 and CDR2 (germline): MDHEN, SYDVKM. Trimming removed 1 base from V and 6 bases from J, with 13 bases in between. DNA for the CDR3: TGTGCCAGCAGTTTATCCAGGACGGGCGGCAATGAGCAGTTCTTC. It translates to CASSLSRTGGNEQFF. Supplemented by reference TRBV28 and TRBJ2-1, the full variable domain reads DVKVTQSSRYLVKRTGEKVFLECVQDMDHENMFWYRQDPGLGLRLIYFSYDVKMKEKGDIPEGYSVSREKKERFSLILESASTNQTSMYLCASSLSRTGGNEQFFGPGTRLTVL.